This T cell receptor beta chain was identified in a study of blood T cell repertoires in COVID-19. The sample holds one count of this clone. Libraries were prepared by immunoSEQ multiplex PCR; TCRdb keeps only in-frame clonotypes and omits some of them. The sample includes roughly 190,000 clones, over 80% seen only once; the top ten take roughly 8%. CDR1 and CDR2 from the germline V gene are LNHDA and SQIVND (reference sequence). The junction had 4 bases not matched to a gene; V was cut back by 1 base and J by 3 bases. This CDR3 is 15 amino acids long. Sequenced input: peripheral blood. The rearrangement links TRBV19 to TRBJ1-1; 8 bases are shared with TRBD1. This clonotype originated in a woman aged 60 to 75 with COVID-19, enrolled during active disease. CDR3 nucleotide sequence: TGTGCCAGTAGTATAGGCAACAGGGGGGACACTGAAGCTTTCTTT. Protein product: CASSIGNRGDTEAFF.